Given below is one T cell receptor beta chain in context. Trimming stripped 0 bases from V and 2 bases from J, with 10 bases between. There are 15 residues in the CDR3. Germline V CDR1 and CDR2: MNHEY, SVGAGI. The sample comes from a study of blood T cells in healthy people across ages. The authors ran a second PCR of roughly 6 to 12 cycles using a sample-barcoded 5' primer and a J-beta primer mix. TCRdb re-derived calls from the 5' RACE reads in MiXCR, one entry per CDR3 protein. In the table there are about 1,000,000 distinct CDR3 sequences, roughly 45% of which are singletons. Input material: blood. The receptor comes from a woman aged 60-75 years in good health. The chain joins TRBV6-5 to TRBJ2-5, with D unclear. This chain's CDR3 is CASSYSSSGQETQYF. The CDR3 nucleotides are TGTGCCAGCAGTTACTCGAGCTCAGGACAAGAGACCCAGTACTTC.